A selection of T cell receptor beta chains follows, all from one sample in a study of T-cell reconstitution after alpha-beta-depleted transplantation in children. TCRdb itself ran the PCR reads through MiXCR, one entry per CDR3 protein. The repertoire consists of 200,000 to 250,000 distinct CDR3 sequences, with 11% occurring once and the leading ten covering 28%. Sequenced material: PBMCs, taken before TCRalphabeta/CD19-depleted stem cell transplant. The receptors were gathered from a child in the first two years of life with acute myeloid leukemia, due to receive a stem cell transplant. CDR3s include the opening cysteine and the closing phenylalanine or tryptophan. Each record gives: V gene, J gene, CDR3 protein.

V gene: TRBV20-1
J gene: TRBJ1-1
CDR3 protein: CSARAPVGRDDTEAFF

V gene: TRBV5-1
J gene: TRBJ1-1
CDR3 protein: CASSRDRGRTEAFF

V gene: TRBV5-4
J gene: TRBJ2-2
CDR3 protein: CASSLAGTQDGELFF

V gene: TRBV6-2/TRBV6-3
J gene: TRBJ2-2
CDR3 protein: CASGRPAKRGRDLATGELFF

V gene: TRBV12-3/TRBV12-4
J gene: TRBJ2-5
CDR3 protein: CASRTGQGAHPQKETQYF

V gene: TRBV30
J gene: TRBJ2-3
CDR3 protein: CAWSSYADTQYF

V gene: TRBV29-1
J gene: TRBJ2-7
CDR3 protein: CSTTTETYEQYF

V gene: TRBV28
J gene: TRBJ1-1
CDR3 protein: CASSQNTGGRGDTEAFF

V gene: TRBV4-3
J gene: TRBJ2-3
CDR3 protein: CASSQGGADGTDTQYF

V gene: TRBV3-1
J gene: TRBJ2-3
CDR3 protein: CASSQEIGTGTDTQYF

V gene: TRBV6-2/TRBV6-3
J gene: TRBJ2-1
CDR3 protein: CASSPQRQVYNEQFF

V gene: TRBV5-1
J gene: TRBJ2-5
CDR3 protein: CASSLALGNQETQYF

V gene: TRBV30
J gene: TRBJ1-5
CDR3 protein: CAWSGGQGANQPQHF

V gene: TRBV28
J gene: TRBJ2-7
CDR3 protein: CASSRGTGGYEQYF

V gene: TRBV7-8
J gene: TRBJ1-4
CDR3 protein: CASSPGQVNEKLFF

V gene: TRBV10-3
J gene: TRBJ1-6
CDR3 protein: CAISESRQYAPNSPLHF

V gene: TRBV29-1
J gene: TRBJ2-1
CDR3 protein: CSVESPLAGTGLYNEQFF

V gene: TRBV15
J gene: TRBJ2-4
CDR3 protein: CATSRDLGAKNIQYF

V gene: TRBV12-3/TRBV12-4
J gene: TRBJ1-2
CDR3 protein: CASELVGGGLGYTF

V gene: TRBV12-3/TRBV12-4
J gene: TRBJ2-4
CDR3 protein: CASDTGGKNIQYF

V gene: TRBV27
J gene: TRBJ2-7
CDR3 protein: CASSTTGTAYEQYF

V gene: TRBV18
J gene: TRBJ2-5
CDR3 protein: CASSPQEGQETQYF

V gene: TRBV20-1
J gene: TRBJ1-3
CDR3 protein: CSARDLGRGSGNTIYF